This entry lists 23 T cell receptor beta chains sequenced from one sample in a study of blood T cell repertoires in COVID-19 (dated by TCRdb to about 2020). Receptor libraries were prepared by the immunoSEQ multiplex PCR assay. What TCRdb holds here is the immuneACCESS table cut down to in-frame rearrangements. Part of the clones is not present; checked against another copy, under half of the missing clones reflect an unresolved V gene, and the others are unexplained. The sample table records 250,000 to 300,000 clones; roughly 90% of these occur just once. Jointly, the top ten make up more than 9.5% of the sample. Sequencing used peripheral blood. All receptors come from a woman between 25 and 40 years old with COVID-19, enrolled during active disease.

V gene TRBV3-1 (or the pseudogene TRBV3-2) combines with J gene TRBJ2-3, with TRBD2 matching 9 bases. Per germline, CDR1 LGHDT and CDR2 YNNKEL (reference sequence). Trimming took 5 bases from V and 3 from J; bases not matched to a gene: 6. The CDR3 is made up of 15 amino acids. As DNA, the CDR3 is TGTGCCAGCAGCAAGGGACTAGCCAATACAGATACGCAGTATTTT. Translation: CASSKGLANTDTQYF.

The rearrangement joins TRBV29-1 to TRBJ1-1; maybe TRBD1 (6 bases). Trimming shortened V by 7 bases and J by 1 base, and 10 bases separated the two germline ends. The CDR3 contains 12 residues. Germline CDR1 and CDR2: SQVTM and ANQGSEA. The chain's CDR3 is CSARTANTEAFF. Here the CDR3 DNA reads TGCAGCGCCCGGACAGCGAACACTGAAGCTTTCTTT.

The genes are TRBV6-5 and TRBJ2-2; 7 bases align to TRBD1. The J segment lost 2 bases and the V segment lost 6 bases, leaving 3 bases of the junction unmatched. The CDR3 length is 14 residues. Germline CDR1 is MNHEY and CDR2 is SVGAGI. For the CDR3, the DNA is TGTGCCAGCAGGGGGGACAGAAACACCGGGGAGCTGTTTTTT. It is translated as CASRGDRNTGELFF.

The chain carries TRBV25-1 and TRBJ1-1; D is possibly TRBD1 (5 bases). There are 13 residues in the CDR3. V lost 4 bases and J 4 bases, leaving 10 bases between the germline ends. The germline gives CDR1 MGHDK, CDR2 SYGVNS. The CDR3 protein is CASSVTGTTEAFF. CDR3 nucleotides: TGTGCCAGCAGTGTCACAGGAACCACTGAAGCTTTCTTT.

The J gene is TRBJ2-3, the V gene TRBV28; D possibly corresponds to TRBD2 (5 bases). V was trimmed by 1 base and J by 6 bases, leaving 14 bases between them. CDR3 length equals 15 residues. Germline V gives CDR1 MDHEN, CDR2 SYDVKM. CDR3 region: CASSLYRGTSDTQYF. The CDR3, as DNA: TGTGCCAGCAGTTTATACCGGGGTACGTCTGATACGCAGTATTTT. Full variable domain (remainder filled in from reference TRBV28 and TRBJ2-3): DVKVTQSSRYLVKRTGEKVFLECVQDMDHENMFWYRQDPGLGLRLIYFSYDVKMKEKGDIPEGYSVSREKKERFSLILESASTNQTSMYLCASSLYRGTSDTQYFGPGTRLTVL.

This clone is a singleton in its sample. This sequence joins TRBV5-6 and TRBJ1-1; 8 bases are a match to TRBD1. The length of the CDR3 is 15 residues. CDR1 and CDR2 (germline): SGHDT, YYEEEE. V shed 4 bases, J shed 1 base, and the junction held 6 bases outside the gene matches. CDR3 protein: CASSLRDRPNTEAFF. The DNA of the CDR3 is TGTGCCAGCAGCCTCCGGGACAGGCCGAACACTGAAGCTTTCTTT. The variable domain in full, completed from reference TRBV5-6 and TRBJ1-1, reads DAGVTQSPTHLIKTRGQQVTLRCSPKSGHDTVSWYQQALGQGPQFIFQYYEEEERQRGNFPDRFSGHQFPNYSSELNVNALLLGDSALYLCASSLRDRPNTEAFFGQGTRLTVV.

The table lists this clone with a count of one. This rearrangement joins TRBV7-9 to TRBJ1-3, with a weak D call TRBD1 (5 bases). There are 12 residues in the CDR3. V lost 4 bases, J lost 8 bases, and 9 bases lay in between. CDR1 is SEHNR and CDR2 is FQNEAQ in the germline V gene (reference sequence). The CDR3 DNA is TGTGCCAGCAGCTGGGGGGTAGACACCATATATTTT. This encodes CASSWGVDTIYF.

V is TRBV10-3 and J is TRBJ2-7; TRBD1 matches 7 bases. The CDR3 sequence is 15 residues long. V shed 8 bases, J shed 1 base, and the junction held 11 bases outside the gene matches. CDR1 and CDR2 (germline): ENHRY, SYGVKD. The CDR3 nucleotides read TGTGCCATCGGGCGGTCCGGGACAGCGTCCTACGAGCAGTACTTC. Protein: CAIGRSGTASYEQYF.

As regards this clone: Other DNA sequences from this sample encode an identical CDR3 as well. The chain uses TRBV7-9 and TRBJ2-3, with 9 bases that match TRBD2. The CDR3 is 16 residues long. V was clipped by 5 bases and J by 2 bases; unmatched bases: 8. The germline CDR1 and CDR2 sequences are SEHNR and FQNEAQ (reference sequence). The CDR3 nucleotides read TGTGCCAGCAGCCTCTCTCTAGCGGGGCCCACAGATACGCAGTATTTT. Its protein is CASSLSLAGPTDTQYF.

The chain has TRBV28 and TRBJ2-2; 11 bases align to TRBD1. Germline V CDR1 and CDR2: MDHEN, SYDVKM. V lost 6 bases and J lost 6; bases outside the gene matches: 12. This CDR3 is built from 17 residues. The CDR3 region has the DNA TGTGCCAGCAGCCCCCGGACAGGGGGCGAGGGGGCCGGGGAGCTGTTTTTT. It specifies CASSPRTGGEGAGELFF.

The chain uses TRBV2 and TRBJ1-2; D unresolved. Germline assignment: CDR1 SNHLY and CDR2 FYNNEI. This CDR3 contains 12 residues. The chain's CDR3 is CVQRAADYGYTF. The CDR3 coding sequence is TGTGTTCAGCGGGCAGCCGACTATGGCTACACCTTC. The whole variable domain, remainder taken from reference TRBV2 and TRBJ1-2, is EPEVTQTPSHQVTQMGQEVILRCVPISNHLYFYWYRQILGQKVEFLVSFYNNEISEKSEIFDDQFSVERPDGSNFTLKIRSTKLEDSAMYFCVQRAADYGYTFGSGTRLTVV.

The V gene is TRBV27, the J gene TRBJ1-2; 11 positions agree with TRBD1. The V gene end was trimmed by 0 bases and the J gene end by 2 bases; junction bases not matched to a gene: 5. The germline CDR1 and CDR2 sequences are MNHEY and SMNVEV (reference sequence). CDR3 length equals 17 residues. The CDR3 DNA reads TGTGCCAGCAGTTTATCCTTCGGACAGGGGGCCAACTATGGCTACACCTTC. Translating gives CASSLSFGQGANYGYTF.

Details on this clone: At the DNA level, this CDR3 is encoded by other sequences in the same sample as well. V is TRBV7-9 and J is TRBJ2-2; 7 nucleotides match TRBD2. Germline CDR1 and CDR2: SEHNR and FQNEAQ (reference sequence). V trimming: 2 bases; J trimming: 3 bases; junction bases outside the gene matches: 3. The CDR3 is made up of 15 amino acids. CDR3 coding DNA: TGTGCCAGCAGCTTAAGACGGGGGGACACCGGGGAGCTGTTTTTT. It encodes CASSLRRGDTGELFF.

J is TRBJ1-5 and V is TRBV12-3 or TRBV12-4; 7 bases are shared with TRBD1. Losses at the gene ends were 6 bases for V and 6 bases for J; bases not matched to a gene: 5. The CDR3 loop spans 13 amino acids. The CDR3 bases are TGTGCCAGCAGCACAGGGGTGCGTCAGCCCCAGCATTTT. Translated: CASSTGVRQPQHF.

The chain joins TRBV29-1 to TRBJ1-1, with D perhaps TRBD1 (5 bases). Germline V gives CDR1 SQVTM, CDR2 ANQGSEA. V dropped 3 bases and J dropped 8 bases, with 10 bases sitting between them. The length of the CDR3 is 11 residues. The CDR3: CSVDRQLEAFF. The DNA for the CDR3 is TGCAGCGTTGACCGACAGTTAGAAGCTTTCTTT.

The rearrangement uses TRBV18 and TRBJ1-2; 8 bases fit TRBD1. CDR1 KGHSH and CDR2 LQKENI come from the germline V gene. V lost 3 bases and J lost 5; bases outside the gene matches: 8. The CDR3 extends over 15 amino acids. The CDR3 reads CASSPGQGWLYGYTF. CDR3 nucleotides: TGTGCCAGCTCACCTGGACAGGGCTGGTTGTATGGCTACACCTTC.

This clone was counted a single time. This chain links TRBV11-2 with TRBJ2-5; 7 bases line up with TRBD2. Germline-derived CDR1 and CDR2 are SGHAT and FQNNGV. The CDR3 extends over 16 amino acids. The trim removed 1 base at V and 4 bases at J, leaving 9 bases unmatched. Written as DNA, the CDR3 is TGTGCCAGCAGCTTAGTTTCGGGGGGTTGGGGAGAGACCCAGTACTTC. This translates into CASSLVSGGWGETQYF.

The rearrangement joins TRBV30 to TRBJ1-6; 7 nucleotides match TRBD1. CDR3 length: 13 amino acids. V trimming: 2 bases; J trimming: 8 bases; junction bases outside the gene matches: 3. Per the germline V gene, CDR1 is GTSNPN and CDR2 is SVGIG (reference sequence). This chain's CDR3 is CAWSLQGHSPLHF. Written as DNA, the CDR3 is TGTGCCTGGAGTCTACAGGGGCATTCACCCCTCCACTTT.

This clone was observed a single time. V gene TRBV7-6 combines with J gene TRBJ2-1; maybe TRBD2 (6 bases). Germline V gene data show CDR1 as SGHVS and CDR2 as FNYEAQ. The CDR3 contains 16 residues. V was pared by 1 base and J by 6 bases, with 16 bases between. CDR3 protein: CASSLEAGSSLNEQFF. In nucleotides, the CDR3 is TGTGCCAGCAGCTTAGAGGCGGGGTCCTCTCTCAATGAGCAGTTCTTC.

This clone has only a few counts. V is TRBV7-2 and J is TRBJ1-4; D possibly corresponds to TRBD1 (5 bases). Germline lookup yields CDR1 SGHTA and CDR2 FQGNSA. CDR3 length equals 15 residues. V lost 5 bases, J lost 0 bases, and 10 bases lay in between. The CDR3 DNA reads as TGTGCCAGCAGCCCTGACAGACCAACTAATGAAAAACTGTTTTTT. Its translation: CASSPDRPTNEKLFF.

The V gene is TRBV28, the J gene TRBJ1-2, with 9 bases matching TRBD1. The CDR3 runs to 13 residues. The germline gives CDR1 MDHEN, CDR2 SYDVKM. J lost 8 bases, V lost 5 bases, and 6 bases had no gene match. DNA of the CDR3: TGTGCCAGCAGTGACAGGGGGATAGGGGGCTACACCTTC. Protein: CASSDRGIGGYTF.

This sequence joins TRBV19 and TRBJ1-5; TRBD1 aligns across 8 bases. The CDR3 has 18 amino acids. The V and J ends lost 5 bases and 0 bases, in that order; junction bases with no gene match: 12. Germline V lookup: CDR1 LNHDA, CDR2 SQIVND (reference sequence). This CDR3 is CASSPPPTGGYSNQPQHF. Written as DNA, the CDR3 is TGTGCCAGTAGTCCCCCGCCCACAGGGGGGTATAGCAATCAGCCCCAGCATTTT.

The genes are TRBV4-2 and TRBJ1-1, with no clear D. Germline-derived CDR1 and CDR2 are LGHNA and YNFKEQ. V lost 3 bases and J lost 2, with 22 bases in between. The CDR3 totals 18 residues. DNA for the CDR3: TGTGCCAGCAGCCACGTCAGAGGAGGTATGGCCATAAACACTGAAGCTTTCTTT. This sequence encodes CASSHVRGGMAINTEAFF.